These 4 T cell receptor beta chains share one sample of origin, sequenced in a study of regulatory dendritic cells for organ transplantation. No antigen has been assigned to these receptors. Sequencing used immunoSEQ multiplex PCR; TCRdb keeps in-frame clones, though not all of them. The sample carries 10,000 to 11,000 clones, approximately 80% recorded once. Sorted T cells were CFSE-labeled and cultured five to six days with allogeneic regulatory or mature dendritic cells at 1:10. Sequencing was performed on memory CD4+ T cells from blood cultured with dendritic cells. Noted subset: CD45RO+ memory T cells. The receptors here all came from a human donor in good health.

This chain links TRBV27 with TRBJ2-7; D is possibly TRBD2 (6 bases). The CDR3 has 16 amino acids. Germline CDR1 reads MNHEY; CDR2 reads SMNVEV (reference sequence). V was trimmed by 2 bases and J by 6 bases, leaving 20 bases between them. DNA for the CDR3: TGTGCCAGCAGTTTAGGGGTTAGCCGGGGGTGGGGCGAGCAGTACTTC. This gives the protein CASSLGVSRGWGEQYF.

V usage is TRBV5-4 and J usage is TRBJ2-2; the D is unclear. Germline CDR1 is SGHNT and CDR2 is YYREEE (reference sequence). With 1 base removed from V and 1 base from J, the gap between germline ends came to 8 bases. The CDR3 covers 15 residues. The chain's CDR3 is CASSLRAGNTGELFF. CDR3 bases: TGTGCCAGCAGCTTGCGGGCAGGGAACACCGGGGAGCTGTTTTTT.

The J gene is TRBJ1-1, the V gene TRBV29-1; tentative D call: TRBD1 (5 bases). This CDR3 is built from 14 residues. Trimming removed 4 bases from V and 5 bases from J, with 17 bases in between. Germline CDR1 SQVTM, CDR2 ANQGSEA. CDR3 in DNA: TGCAGCGTTGTGGGACGAGTAGCAGATACTGAAGCTTTCTTT. It translates to CSVVGRVADTEAFF.

This clone was recorded a few times. This chain joins TRBV6-5 and TRBJ2-7; TRBD1 agrees at 9 bases. Germline CDR1 and CDR2: MNHEY and SVGAGI. This CDR3 is 14 amino acids long. With V trimmed by 10 bases and J by 6 bases, 13 bases remained unmatched. In nucleotides, the CDR3 is TGTGCCACCAGGGGGACAGGGTTTAATGGCGAGCAGTACTTC. Its translation: CATRGTGFNGEQYF.